This is a list of T cell receptor beta chains from one sample in a study of somatic mutations in cytotoxic T cells in rheumatoid arthritis. Using immunoSEQ multiplex PCR, the repertoire was profiled, and TCRdb retains in-frame clones only, with some absent. The data contain more than 10,000 clones, roughly 80% of them singletons. What was sequenced was CD8+ T cells sorted from blood. These receptors all come from an adult with rheumatoid arthritis. CDR3s include the opening cysteine and the closing phenylalanine or tryptophan. The D gene is left open where the match is weak. Expanded clones get a size class; other rows say once, few or many, or leave the size out.

J gene,clone size,V gene,D gene,CDR3 DNA,CDR3 protein
TRBJ2-1,NA,TRBV7-9,NA,TGTGCCAGCAGCTTCCCCGGAGGGCGGACTCCATGGAATGAGCAGTTCTTC,CASSFPGGRTPWNEQFF
TRBJ2-7,once,TRBV5-6,NA,TGTGCCAGCAGCTTTGGGACGGAAACCTACGAGCAGTACTTC,CASSFGTETYEQYF
TRBJ2-5,medium-sized,TRBV28,NA,TGTGCCTCTGGCGCCGGGGGGACCCAGTACTTC,CASGAGGTQYF
TRBJ1-1,NA,TRBV7-4,NA,TGTGCCAGCAGCTCCTGGACAGCTAGGAACACTGAAGCTTTCTTT,CASSSWTARNTEAFF
TRBJ2-7,NA,TRBV19,NA,TGTGCCAGTAGTATTACCAGGAGGCTGGACACTTCCTACGAGCAGTACTTC,CASSITRRLDTSYEQYF
TRBJ2-7,few,TRBV6-5,NA,TGTGCCAGCCAAGGGTATCGGGACGAGCAGTACTTC,CASQGYRDEQYF
TRBJ2-3,NA,TRBV7-9,NA,TGTGCCAGCAGCTTAGGGAGCACAGATACGCAGTATTTT,CASSLGSTDTQYF
TRBJ2-5,NA,TRBV10-1,TRBD1,TGCGCCAGCAGTGGATTCCCTGGGGGGACAGGGAGGGAGACCCAGTACTTC,CASSGFPGGTGRETQYF
TRBJ2-3,NA,TRBV5-1,TRBD1,TGCGCCAGCAGCCCTGCGACAGGGGGTACAGATACGCAGTATTTT,CASSPATGGTDTQYF
TRBJ2-7,NA,TRBV27,TRBD2,TGTGCCAGCAGTTTCTCTGCGGGAGAGAACACCTACGAGCAGTACTTC,CASSFSAGENTYEQYF
TRBJ2-7,NA,TRBV7-6,TRBD2,TGTGCCAGCAGCTTAGCGACAAGCGGGATTGGTTACGAGCAGTACTTC,CASSLATSGIGYEQYF
TRBJ1-2,NA,TRBV29-1,NA,TGCAGCGTTGAAGGGGGGGAGGGCCTTCAGGGGTATGGCTACACCTTC,CSVEGGEGLQGYGYTF
TRBJ2-7,NA,TRBV4-1,NA,TGCGCCAGCAGCCAATTTGACGGCCCTTCCTACGAGCAGTACTTC,CASSQFDGPSYEQYF
TRBJ2-1,once,TRBV4-1,NA,TGCGCCAGCAGCTACAGGGACCGTCTGGGAATTGGCTCCTACAATGAGCAGTTCTTC,CASSYRDRLGIGSYNEQFF
TRBJ2-7,NA,TRBV19,NA,TGTGCCAGTAGTGCCGGGAGCTCCTACGAGCAGTACTTC,CASSAGSSYEQYF
TRBJ2-5,once,TRBV6-6,TRBD1,TGTGCCAGCAGTTCGGACAGGGAGAGAGAGACCCGGTACTTC,CASSSDRERETRYF
TRBJ2-7,NA,TRBV11-3,NA,TGTGCCAGCAGCTTAGTGGCAGAGCAGTACTTC,CASSLVAEQYF
TRBJ2-5,NA,TRBV4-2,TRBD2,TGTGCCAGCAGCCCGTCGGGTAGCGGGGAAGAGACCCAGTACTTC,CASSPSGSGEETQYF
TRBJ1-1,few,TRBV7-9,NA,TGTGCCAGCAGCCTAGACACCACTGAAGCTTTCTTT,CASSLDTTEAFF
TRBJ2-7,NA,TRBV2,NA,TGTGCCAGCAGTGAATTAGGGGATTCGCCCTACGAGCAGTACTTC,CASSELGDSPYEQYF
TRBJ2-4,NA,TRBV7-9,TRBD2,TGTGCCAGCAGCTCGGGACTAGATAAAAACATTCAGTACTTC,CASSSGLDKNIQYF